This TCR beta chain was sequenced for a study of T cell responses to AZD1222 COVID-19 vaccine. TCRdb keeps only in-frame clones here, not all; method: immunoSEQ multiplex PCR. The table lists over 100,000 clones, 91% of them singletons. Germline CDR1 and CDR2: MDHEN and SYDVKM. The ends lost 6 bases at V and 2 bases at J; junction bases unmatched: 10. The CDR3 extends over 17 amino acids. The receptor was isolated from an adult in good health. V and J are TRBV28 and TRBJ2-5; TRBD2 matches at 12 bases. Source: peripheral blood, taken on day 0 of AZD1222 vaccination. The CDR3 nucleotides read TGTGCCAGCAGCCCCGCCCCCGGACTAGCGGGGCAAGAGACCCAGTACTTC. Amino acid sequence: CASSPAPGLAGQETQYF.